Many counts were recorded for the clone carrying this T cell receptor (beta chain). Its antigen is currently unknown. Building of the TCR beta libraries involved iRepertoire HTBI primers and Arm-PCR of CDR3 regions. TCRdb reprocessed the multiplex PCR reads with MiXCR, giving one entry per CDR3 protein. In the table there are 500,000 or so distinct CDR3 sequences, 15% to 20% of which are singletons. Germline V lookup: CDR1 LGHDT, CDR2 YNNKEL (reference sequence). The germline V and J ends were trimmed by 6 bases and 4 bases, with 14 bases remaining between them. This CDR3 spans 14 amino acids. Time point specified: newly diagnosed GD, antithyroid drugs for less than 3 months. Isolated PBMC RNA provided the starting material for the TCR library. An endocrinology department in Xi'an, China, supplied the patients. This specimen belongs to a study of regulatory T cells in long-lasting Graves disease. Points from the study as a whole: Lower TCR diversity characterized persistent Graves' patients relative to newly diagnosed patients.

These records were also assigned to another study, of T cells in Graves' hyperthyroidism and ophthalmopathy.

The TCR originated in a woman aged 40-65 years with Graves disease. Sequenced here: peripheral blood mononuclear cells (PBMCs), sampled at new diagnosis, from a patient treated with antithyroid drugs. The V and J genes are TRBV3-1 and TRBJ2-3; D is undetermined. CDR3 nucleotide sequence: TGTGCCAGCAGTCGGGCCATGGACGCAGATACGCAGTATTTT. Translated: CASSRAMDADTQYF.